The next 23 T cell receptor delta chains were all read from a single sample in a study of Vδ1+ human thymocytes. Sequences come from RNA converted to cDNA by reverse transcription. CDR3 amplicons came from multiplex PCR with pooled V-gene forward and constant-region reverse primers. TCRdb re-called clones from the multiplex PCR reads using CATT. The table lists about 58,000 delta-chain clones, approximately 15% of them singletons. General study findings and limits: Thymic TRG and TRD repertoires appeared highly polyclonal.

These receptors have no identified antigens. What was sequenced was Vdelta1+ gamma-delta thymocytes from the thymus. The subset was: FACS-sorted CD3+ TCRalphabeta- TCRVdelta1+ TCRVdelta2- thymocytes. These receptors came from a girl less than two years old who had congenital heart surgery.

This rearrangement joins TRDV1 to TRDJ1; TRDD3 matches 9 bases. The CDR3 consists of 18 residues. Germline V lookup: CDR1 TSWWSYY, CDR2 QGS. Trimming took 1 base from V and 1 from J; bases not matched to a gene: 10. CDR3 DNA: TGTGCTCTTGGGGAACCTAGGGGCGGGGGGATACCCACCGATAAACTCATCTTT. This gives the protein CALGEPRGGGIPTDKLIF.

The rearrangement uses TRDV1 and TRDJ1, with TRDD3 matching over 13 bases. Germline V lookup: CDR1 TSWWSYY, CDR2 QGS. V trimming: 1 base; J trimming: 10 bases; junction bases outside the gene matches: 27. The CDR3 length is 22 residues. CDR3 nucleotides: TGTGCTCTTGGGGAACAAAGGTATGCCCTCAACAATACTGGGGGATACGGGCTGGCACTCATCTTT. This encodes CALGEQRYALNNTGGYGLALIF.

The chain couples TRDV1 to TRDJ1, with 8 bases fitting TRDD3. The J segment lost 1 base and the V segment lost 4 bases, leaving 20 bases of the junction unmatched. The CDR3 runs 20 residues. In germline, CDR1 is TSWWSYY, CDR2 QGS. CDR3 sequence (DNA): TGTGCTCTTGGGGGGCTTACGGCCTTCCCCTTACTGGGGGTCACCGATAAACTCATCTTT. Amino acid sequence: CALGGLTAFPLLGVTDKLIF.

This chain connects TRDV1 to TRDJ1, with TRDD3 matching 8 bases. Germline CDR1 and CDR2: TSWWSYY and QGS. The CDR3 length is 23 residues. With 2 bases clipped from V and 0 bases from J, the junction kept 26 bases outside the gene matches. The CDR3 bases are TGTGCTCTTGGGGAATCCCTTCCCATAGGGGTGTACTGGGGGGCGCGGTACACCGATAAACTCATCTTT. Translation: CALGESLPIGVYWGARYTDKLIF.

The V gene is TRDV1, the J gene TRDJ1; 12 bases map to TRDD3. The V and J ends lost 4 bases and 1 base, in that order; junction bases with no gene match: 25. Germline V gene sequence: CDR1 TSWWSYY, CDR2 QGS. The CDR3 extends over 23 amino acids. The CDR3 nucleotides read TGTGCTCTTGGGGGTTCCTCCCCCGTTATACTGGGGGATACAGGAGCTGTCACCGATAAACTCATCTTT. It is translated as CALGGSSPVILGDTGAVTDKLIF.

This clone qualifies as medium-sized (0.01 to 0.1%). J is TRDJ1 and V is TRAV29/DV5; D is undetermined. This CDR3 comprises 11 residues. Germline values: CDR1 NSMFDY, CDR2 ISSIKDK. Trimming pared 3 bases from V and 3 bases from J, leaving 6 bases between. CDR3 coding DNA: TGTGCAGCAAACCTGGCCGATAAACTCATCTTT. Translating it yields CAANLADKLIF.

This clone was counted a few times. The chain couples TRDV1 to TRDJ1; 7 bases line up with TRDD3. Germline V gene lookup returns CDR1 TSWWSYY and CDR2 QGS. This CDR3 has 19 amino acids. V dropped 2 bases and J dropped 0; count of bases not matched to a gene: 15. The CDR3 nucleotides read TGTGCTCTTGGGGAATGGTCCGTCTACCCTGGGGGCTACACCGATAAACTCATCTTT. It codes for CALGEWSVYPGGYTDKLIF.

The chain employs TRDV1 and TRDJ1; TRDD3 aligns across 13 bases. The CDR3 is 21 amino acids. V was clipped by 1 base and J by 3 bases; unmatched bases: 17. Germline-derived CDR1 and CDR2 are TSWWSYY and QGS. CDR3 nucleotide sequence: TGTGCTCTTGGGGAACGATTTTCCCAGTACTGGGGGATACGCGTCTCCGATAAACTCATCTTT. Encoded protein: CALGERFSQYWGIRVSDKLIF.

The chain carries TRDV1 and TRDJ1; TRDD3 aligns across 8 bases. Trimming took 2 bases from V and 0 from J; bases not matched to a gene: 8. The CDR3 is 17 amino acids. CDR1 is TSWWSYY, CDR2 QGS, per germline. CDR3 residues: CALGETHVLGDTDKLIF. The CDR3 nucleotides read TGTGCTCTTGGGGAAACCCACGTACTGGGGGACACCGATAAACTCATCTTT.

This chain links TRDV1 with TRDJ1, with 11 bases identical to TRDD3. The CDR3 runs 22 residues. Germline lookup yields CDR1 TSWWSYY and CDR2 QGS. V was clipped by 2 bases and J by 8 bases; unmatched bases: 28. CDR3 bases: TGTGCTCTTGGGGAAAGGGCGAGTGAGAAGCTGGGGGATACCATACGTGGCGGGAAACTCATCTTT. This gives the protein CALGERASEKLGDTIRGGKLIF.

Concerning this clone: The DNA is left out, because the CDR3 cannot be placed on it with certainty; the CDR3 is given as TCRdb lists it. This chain uses TRDV1 with TRDJ1; the D call in the table, TRDD3, was not verified against the DNA. Per the germline V gene, CDR1 is TSWWSYY and CDR2 is QGS. The CDR3 totals 21 residues, both ends included. CDR3 region: CALGENLPTTFGDTLGDKLIF.

This clone has just a few counts. The chain joins TRDV1 to TRDJ1; 9 bases are shared with TRDD3. This CDR3 spans 21 amino acids. In germline, CDR1 is TSWWSYY, CDR2 QGS. The V segment lost 2 bases and the J segment 1 base; nucleotides outside the gene matches: 20. The CDR3 spells CALGEILSTYRLGDSTDKLIF. CDR3 in DNA: TGTGCTCTTGGGGAAATACTTTCCACCTACCGACTGGGGGACAGCACCGATAAACTCATCTTT.

The V gene is TRDV1, the J gene TRDJ1, with 9 bases matching TRDD3. The germline V gene has CDR1 TSWWSYY and CDR2 QGS. The J segment lost 7 bases and the V segment lost 5 bases, leaving 17 bases of the junction unmatched. The length of the CDR3 is 17 residues. In DNA form, the CDR3 reads TGTGCTCTTGGGCCTCTCTACGTACCTGGGGGATCCGGTAAACTCATCTTT. This translates into CALGPLYVPGGSGKLIF.

The rearrangement links TRDV1 to TRDJ1, with D unresolved. The CDR3 is 21 residues long. Germline values: CDR1 TSWWSYY, CDR2 QGS. V lost 6 bases and J lost 3, with 35 bases in between. CDR3 protein: CALGHLFCPLGTPPRADKLIF. CDR3 bases: TGTGCTCTTGGCCACCTGTTCTGTCCCCTCGGTACCCCCCCCAGGGCCGATAAACTCATCTTT.

This clone turned up a few times. The rearrangement joins TRDV1 to TRDJ1; D call uncertain. Trimming shortened V by 3 bases and J by 1 base, and 24 bases separated the two germline ends. The germline CDR1 and CDR2 sequences are TSWWSYY and QGS. The CDR3 runs to 19 residues. The CDR3 DNA follows: TGTGCTCTTGGGGATCCCCACACGTTTGCCGCGTTACGCACCGATAAACTCATCTTT. It is translated as CALGDPHTFAALRTDKLIF.

The chain recombines TRDV1 with TRDJ1, with 11 nucleotides matching TRDD3. The CDR3 runs 19 residues. V shed 4 bases, J shed 5 bases, and the junction held 18 bases outside the gene matches. Germline CDR1 is TSWWSYY and CDR2 is QGS. CDR3 nucleotides: TGTGCTCTTGGGGGAAACCCTTCCATCCTGGGGGATACTGCTGATAAACTCATCTTT. Residues: CALGGNPSILGDTADKLIF.

This sequence joins TRDV1 and TRDJ1, with TRDD2 as a possible D gene (5 bases). V lost 5 bases and J lost 0, with 16 bases in between. There are 16 residues in the CDR3. Germline lookup yields CDR1 TSWWSYY and CDR2 QGS. Here the CDR3 DNA reads TGTGCTCTTGGGCTCCCTTCTGGTTGGTACACCGATAAACTCATCTTT. It codes for CALGLPSGWYTDKLIF.

The chain uses TRDV1 and TRDJ1; TRDD3 aligns across 8 bases. V gave up 5 bases and J gave up 2 bases; unmatched junction bases: 16. Germline assignment: CDR1 TSWWSYY and CDR2 QGS. The length of the CDR3 is 18 residues. The CDR3 region has the DNA TGTGCTCTTGGGTTCCCCCCTTGGACGTTGGGGGATACCGATAAACTCATCTTT. Its translation is CALGFPPWTLGDTDKLIF.

This clone has more than one count but fewer than ten. The J gene is TRDJ1, the V gene TRDV1; tentatively, D is TRDD3 (5 bases). The germline CDR1 and CDR2 sequences are TSWWSYY and QGS. The CDR3 is 22 amino acids. Trimming removed 0 bases at V and 0 bases at J, with 29 bases between. The CDR3 DNA reads TGTGCTCTTGGGGAACTCCAGACCCCTAAACATAGGTGGGGAGCTTACACCGATAAACTCATCTTT. Encoded protein: CALGELQTPKHRWGAYTDKLIF.

This clone occurred a few times. This chain links TRDV1 with TRDJ1, with D uncertain. Germline CDR1 TSWWSYY, CDR2 QGS. The length of the CDR3 is 16 residues. Trimming stripped 3 bases from V and 3 bases from J, with 17 bases between. CDR3 sequence reads: CALGEEKMFWADKLIF. The CDR3, as DNA: TGTGCTCTTGGGGAGGAGAAAATGTTTTGGGCCGATAAACTCATCTTT.

This chain connects TRDV1 to TRDJ1; 13 bases fit TRDD3. With V trimmed by 4 bases and J by 2 bases, 22 bases remained unmatched. Germline CDR1 reads TSWWSYY; CDR2 reads QGS. This CDR3 is built from 22 residues. The CDR3 spells CALGAILPFRTGGYVRTDKLIF. Here the CDR3 DNA reads TGTGCTCTTGGGGCAATCCTTCCTTTTCGTACTGGGGGATACGTGAGAACCGATAAACTCATCTTT.

The chain couples TRDV2 to TRDJ1, with 7 positions matching TRDD3. In germline, CDR1 is GEAIGNYY, CDR2 EKD. Trimming took 7 bases from V and 4 from J; bases not matched to a gene: 44. The CDR3 totals 25 residues. The CDR3 sequence is CACSASRGTLAAEELDWGQDDKLIF. The CDR3 nucleotides are TGTGCCTGCTCTGCTTCCCGGGGGACCCTGGCCGCCGAGGAGCTAGACTGGGGACAAGACGATAAACTCATCTTT.

The sample holds a few counts of this clone. V and J are TRDV3 and TRDJ3; possibly TRDD2 for D (6 bases). Germline-derived CDR1 and CDR2 are TVYSNPD and GDNSRS (reference sequence). The CDR3 sequence is 21 residues long. CDR3 region: CAPWVLLSIPLSSWDTRQMFF. CDR3 bases: TGTGCTCCCTGGGTCCTACTCTCTATACCTTTGAGCTCCTGGGACACCCGACAGATGTTTTTC. The full variable domain, its missing parts supplied by reference TRDV3 and TRDJ3, is CDKVTQSSPDQTVASGSEVVLLCTYDTVYSNPDLFWYRIRPDYSFQFVFYGDNSRSEGADFTQGRFSVKHILTQKAFHLVISPVRTEDSATYYCAPWVLLSIPLSSWDTRQMFFGTGIKLFVEP.